The sequence of this T cell receptor beta chain was determined in a study of early T cells in non-severe SARS-CoV-2 infection. Molecules of cDNA were individually given unique molecular identifiers that were attached to them. TCRdb redid the calling of the 5' RACE reads with MiXCR, one entry per CDR3 protein. This repertoire shows about 100,000 distinct CDR3 sequences, 8.5% to 14% found once; its top ten account for approximately 6.9%. The V gene's germline CDR1 is KGHSH and CDR2 LQKENI. This CDR3 contains 16 residues. After removal of 0 bases from V and 3 bases from J, the junction contained 4 bases not matched to a gene. Findings and limits, study-wide: Matching against VDJdb likely underestimated virus-specific expansions, favoring anti-spike CD8.

About this clonotype itself: The antigen remains undetermined.

The sequence derives from an adult who was a healthcare worker with PCR-confirmed SARS-CoV-2 infection or an uninfected control (not recorded which). The V call is TRBV18, the J call TRBJ2-1, with TRBD2 matching 8 bases. The specimen sequenced was whole blood. The chain's CDR3 is CASSPPSGSVYNEQFF. DNA of the CDR3: TGTGCCAGCTCACCACCCAGCGGGAGTGTCTACAATGAGCAGTTCTTC.